The rows below give T cell receptor beta chains drawn from one sample of a study of T-cell memory formation after mild COVID-19. From the 5' RACE reads, TCRdb called clonotypes with MiXCR, one entry per CDR3 protein. Of 470,000 or so distinct CDR3 sequences listed, about 20% are singletons. The sample consisted of PBMCs or a T cell subset sorted from them (not recorded which). These receptors were collected from an adult woman who had mild COVID-19 (a few samples of this study predate the infection). Cell type and time point are not known. CDR3s include the opening cysteine and the closing phenylalanine or tryptophan. The D gene is left open where the match is weak. Clone size appears in some rows only: once, few, many, or a class for an expanded clone.

j_call d_call v_call clone_size cdr3_aa cdr3_nt
TRBJ2-5 . TRBV18 . CASSPPTKRWETQYF TGTGCCAGCTCACCCCCGACTAAGCGTTGGGAGACCCAGTACTTC
TRBJ1-1 . TRBV24-1 . CATSAVGHTEAFF TGTGCCACCAGTGCAGTGGGGCACACTGAAGCTTTCTTT
TRBJ2-3 . TRBV5-5 . CASRHIWDTDTDTQYF TGTGCCAGCAGACATATTTGGGACACCGACACAGATACGCAGTATTTT
TRBJ2-1 . TRBV11-3 . CASSRGGVEQFF TGTGCCAGCAGCCGCGGCGGGGTCGAGCAGTTCTTC
TRBJ1-2 . TRBV20-1 . CSSPMVPRSGYTF TGCAGTAGTCCAATGGTTCCTCGTTCTGGCTACACCTTC
TRBJ2-1 . TRBV7-2 . CASSLAIGRSWGNEQFF TGTGCCAGCAGCTTAGCGATAGGACGGTCATGGGGCAATGAGCAGTTCTTC
TRBJ2-1 . TRBV5-1 . CASSKGGGTMYNEQFF TGCGCCAGCAGCAAGGGGGGGGGCACCATGTACAATGAGCAGTTCTTC
TRBJ1-6 . TRBV6-4 . CASSDAAWNSPLHF TGTGCCAGCAGTGACGCTGCCTGGAATTCACCCCTCCACTTT
TRBJ1-1 . TRBV6-6 many CASIPRGGTEAFF TGTGCCAGCATTCCTCGAGGGGGCACTGAAGCTTTCTTT
TRBJ2-7 TRBD2 TRBV4-1 . CASSQVAAGEGEQYF TGCGCCAGCAGCCAAGTGGCAGCGGGAGAGGGCGAGCAGTACTTC
TRBJ1-1 TRBD1 TRBV20-1 few CSARPHRGANTEAFF TGCAGTGCTAGACCCCACAGGGGGGCAAACACTGAAGCTTTCTTT
TRBJ2-2 . TRBV19 . CASQRTHNTGELFF TGTGCCAGCCAAAGGACCCACAACACCGGGGAGCTGTTTTTT
TRBJ2-7 . TRBV7-8 . CASSPDEASYEQYF TGTGCCAGCAGCCCCGACGAGGCGTCCTACGAGCAGTACTTC
TRBJ2-5 . TRBV7-2 few CASSRDFGGLETQYF TGTGCCAGCAGCCGAGACTTCGGGGGCTTGGAGACCCAGTACTTC
TRBJ2-3 . TRBV14 . CASSQVFRTGTDTQYF TGTGCCAGCAGCCAAGTGTTCAGGACAGGCACAGATACGCAGTATTTT
TRBJ1-1 . TRBV24-1 . CATSDSSVTEAFF TGTGCCACCAGTGATTCCTCTGTCACTGAAGCTTTCTTT
TRBJ2-1 . TRBV3-1 . CASSSRLASSYNEQFF TGTGCCAGCAGCTCCCGACTGGCTAGCTCCTACAATGAGCAGTTCTTC
TRBJ2-1 TRBD2 TRBV5-1 few CASTQYGGRAGNEQFF TGCGCCAGCACCCAGTATGGAGGGAGGGCCGGGAATGAGCAGTTCTTC
TRBJ1-1 . TRBV5-1 few CASSFRPGGDTEAFF TGCGCCAGCAGCTTTCGACCCGGCGGGGATACTGAAGCTTTCTTT
TRBJ2-7 . TRBV29-1 . CSVAPEIVYEQYF TGCAGCGTTGCCCCCGAAATAGTTTACGAGCAGTACTTC
TRBJ2-3 . TRBV7-9 . CASTRGADTQYF TGTGCCAGCACCCGAGGGGCAGATACGCAGTATTTT
TRBJ2-7 . TRBV3-1 . CASSQEVRSYEQYF TGTGCCAGCAGCCAAGAAGTGAGATCCTACGAGCAGTACTTC
TRBJ1-5 TRBD1 TRBV12-3/TRBV12-4 . CASSLRQGALRNQPQHF TGTGCCAGCAGTTTAAGGCAGGGGGCCCTTCGCAATCAGCCCCAGCATTTT
TRBJ2-2 TRBD2 TRBV5-1 . CASSFTSGRTGELFF TGCGCCAGCAGCTTTACTAGCGGGAGAACCGGGGAGCTGTTTTTT
TRBJ1-2 . TRBV11-3 . CASSLLFVSAYGYTF TGTGCCAGCAGCTTACTCTTCGTATCTGCCTATGGCTACACCTTC
TRBJ1-6 . TRBV20-1 few CSARDPSEYNSPLHF TGCAGTGCTAGAGACCCCTCAGAGTATAATTCACCCCTCCACTTT
TRBJ1-2 TRBD1 TRBV6-5 . CASSFGTGGNYGYTF TGTGCCAGCAGTTTCGGGACAGGGGGAAACTATGGCTACACCTTC
TRBJ1-1 TRBD1 TRBV5-1 few CASSELGTVNTEAFF TGCGCCAGCAGCGAGTTAGGGACAGTGAACACTGAAGCTTTCTTT
TRBJ2-7 . TRBV12-3/TRBV12-4 few CASSLSTPYEQYF TGTGCCAGCAGTTTATCCACTCCCTACGAGCAGTACTTC
TRBJ2-2 . TRBV29-1 . CSVGQTGELFF TGCAGCGTTGGGCAGACCGGGGAGCTGTTTTTT
TRBJ2-5 TRBD2 TRBV4-1 many CASSLQPSGRQETQYF TGCGCCAGCAGCCTCCAACCTAGCGGGCGACAAGAGACCCAGTACTTC
TRBJ1-1 . TRBV20-1 . CSASRPPRTEAFF TGCAGTGCTAGTCGACCCCCTCGCACTGAAGCTTTCTTT
TRBJ1-2 . TRBV4-2 few CASSQEGLGGKDYGYTF TGTGCCAGCAGCCAAGAGGGATTAGGGGGGAAGGACTATGGCTACACCTTC
TRBJ2-3 . TRBV25-1 . CASSDPLPSGLTDTQYF TGTGCCAGCAGTGACCCCCTCCCGTCAGGGCTCACAGATACGCAGTATTTT
TRBJ1-2 . TRBV7-2 few CASSSLGREPYGYTF TGTGCCAGCAGCTCCCTGGGCAGGGAGCCTTATGGCTACACCTTC
TRBJ2-7 . TRBV21-1 many CASSKGLNEQYF TGTGCCAGCAGCAAGGGGTTGAACGAGCAGTACTTC
TRBJ2-1 TRBD2 TRBV7-2 once CASSFEWGGEQFF TGTGCCAGCAGCTTCGAATGGGGGGGAGAGCAGTTCTTC
TRBJ1-6 TRBD1 TRBV7-2 . CASSQGGSGSPLHF TGTGCCAGCAGCCAGGGGGGGAGTGGTTCACCCCTCCACTTT
TRBJ2-4 TRBD1 TRBV7-2 few CASSGGQGKNIQYF TGTGCCAGCAGCGGAGGACAGGGGAAAAACATTCAGTACTTC
TRBJ2-2 . TRBV7-9 . CASSLGKDTGELFF TGTGCCAGCAGCTTAGGGAAGGACACCGGGGAGCTGTTTTTT
TRBJ2-7 TRBD1 TRBV20-1 few CSARDPGKTGISFF TGCAGTGCTAGAGATCCGGGAAAGACAGGGATCAGTTTCTTC
TRBJ1-4 . TRBV27 . CASSGRQSTNEKLFF TGTGCCAGCAGTGGACGACAGTCAACTAATGAAAAACTGTTTTTT
TRBJ2-2 . TRBV7-2 . CASSFMASAGLSGELFF TGTGCCAGCAGCTTTATGGCCTCCGCTGGACTTAGCGGGGAGCTGTTTTTT
TRBJ2-1 . TRBV4-3 few CASSQEAVTEQFF TGCGCCAGCAGCCAAGAGGCAGTGACTGAGCAGTTCTTC